The 14 T cell receptor beta chains listed next were all sequenced from one sample in a study of T cell changes during pregnancy in multiple sclerosis (dated by TCRdb to 2018 to 2020). The protocol used for the library was the immunoSEQ multiplex PCR assay. This is the immuneACCESS table as TCRdb keeps it, with only in-frame sequences that have V and J called. A part of the clones is gone; compared with another copy, unresolved V genes explain less than half, and the rest is unexplained. Here the sample has tens of thousands of clones; around nine tenths occur a single time. About 0.3% of the sample is taken by the ten largest. Sequences were derived from CD4+ T cells from peripheral blood mononuclear cells, sampled in the third trimester of pregnancy. All receptors come from a female donor in good health, enrolled as a control in a pregnancy study.

The rearrangement uses TRBV6-1 and TRBJ2-7; 7 nucleotides match TRBD1. CDR1 and CDR2 from the germline V gene are MNHNS and SASEGT. This CDR3 contains 13 residues. The V segment lost 4 bases and the J segment 4 bases; nucleotides outside the gene matches: 4. The CDR3 here is CASSGQGPYEQYF. The CDR3 bases are TGTGCCAGCAGTGGACAGGGTCCGTACGAGCAGTACTTC.

The CDR3 sequence is CASRSAPRTGVEESNSPLHF. The CDR3 DNA reads TGCGCCAGCAGATCAGCCCCAAGGACAGGGGTGGAGGAAAGTAATTCACCCCTCCACTTT. The chain employs TRBV5-1 and TRBJ1-6; 9 bases fit TRBD1. The CDR3 is 20 residues long. V gave up 5 bases and J gave up 6 bases; unmatched junction bases: 21. Looked up from germline, CDR1 is SGHRS and CDR2 is YFSETQ.

The V and J genes are TRBV7-8 and TRBJ1-6; TRBD1 might be the D (5 bases). The CDR3 length is 16 residues. Germline loops: CDR1 SGHVS, CDR2 FQNEAQ. With 5 bases removed from V and 9 bases from J, the gap between germline ends came to 20 bases. In nucleotides, the CDR3 is TGTGCCAGCAGCGCCTCGGCCCTGGGGGGTACTTCACCCCTCCACTTT. Translated: CASSASALGGTSPLHF. Using reference TRBV7-8 and TRBJ1-6 for the parts outside the CDR3, the full variable domain is GAGVSQSPRYKVAKRGQDVALRCDPISGHVSLFWYQQALGQGPEFLTYFQNEAQLDKSGLPSDRFFAERPEGSVSTLKIQRTQQEDSAVYLCASSASALGGTSPLHFGNGTRLTVT.

V usage is TRBV6-1 and J usage is TRBJ2-7; 7 positions agree with TRBD2. Losses at the gene ends were 3 bases for V and 1 base for J; bases not matched to a gene: 3. The CDR3 spans 14 residues. Germline loops: CDR1 MNHNS, CDR2 SASEGT. The CDR3 region has the DNA TGTGCCAGCAGTGAGGGGGGGGTTTCCTACGAGCAGTACTTC. It is translated as CASSEGGVSYEQYF.

V is TRBV18 and J is TRBJ2-1; possible D gene TRBD2, 5 bases. V was clipped by 2 bases and J by 4 bases, with 9 bases between them. Germline V gene sequence: CDR1 KGHSH, CDR2 LQKENI. This CDR3 region has 14 residues. As DNA, the CDR3 is TGTGCCAGCTCACCAGAGGGCACATACAATGAGCAGTTCTTC. Encoded protein: CASSPEGTYNEQFF.

This sequence joins TRBV2 and TRBJ1-3, with TRBD1 matching 7 bases. V was clipped by 4 bases and J by 0 bases; unmatched bases: 6. The CDR3 totals 16 residues. CDR1 is SNHLY, CDR2 FYNNEI, per germline. CDR3 sequence: CASSVGQMGSGNTIYF. CDR3 sequence (DNA): TGTGCCAGCAGTGTGGGACAGATGGGCTCTGGAAACACCATATATTTT.

This clone has only one observation. The CDR3 DNA follows: TGCACCAGCAGCCCATCGGACAGGGGCTCGGCAGATACGCAGTATTTT. Translated, it gives CTSSPSDRGSADTQYF. The chain has TRBV1 and TRBJ2-3; the D call of TRBD1 is as the table states it, not checked on the DNA. TRBV1 represents a pseudogene. The CDR3 loop spans 16 amino acids.

The chain recombines TRBV19 with TRBJ1-2; 10 nucleotides agree with TRBD1. Germline lookup yields CDR1 LNHDA and CDR2 SQIVND (reference sequence). CDR3 length: 15 amino acids. V gave up 5 bases and J gave up 5 bases; unmatched junction bases: 8. The CDR3 DNA reads TGTGCCAGTAGTGTACTAAGACAGGGGGCTTATGGCTACACCTTC. This gives the protein CASSVLRQGAYGYTF.

This chain links TRBV6-1 with TRBJ1-1; no clear D gene. From germline, CDR1 is MNHNS and CDR2 SASEGT. The CDR3 extends over 12 amino acids. The germline V and J ends were trimmed by 3 bases and 11 bases, with 13 bases remaining between them. The CDR3 bases are TGTGCCAGCAGTGATTTTATCCTGGAGGCTTTCTTT. This encodes CASSDFILEAFF.

V is TRBV15 and J is TRBJ1-5; D gene uncertain. The germline V gene encodes CDR1 LNHNV and CDR2 YYDKDF (reference sequence). This CDR3 is 14 amino acids long. The V end was cut by 8 bases, the J end by 4 bases, with 15 bases between. The CDR3 protein is CATSQLSKNQPQHF. DNA of the CDR3: TGTGCCACCTCTCAACTTAGTAAAAATCAGCCCCAGCATTTT.

The genes are TRBV11-3 and TRBJ1-2; 9 bases map to TRBD1. J was trimmed by 5 bases and V by 1 base; bases with no gene match: 2. The CDR3 is made up of 14 amino acids. Per the germline V gene, CDR1 is SGHNT and CDR2 is YENEEA. This CDR3 is CASSLGGQGYGYTF. CDR3 bases: TGTGCCAGCAGCTTAGGCGGACAGGGGTATGGCTACACCTTC. Variable domain in full (rest from reference TRBV11-3 and TRBJ1-2): EAGVVQSPRYKIIEKKQPVAFWCNPISGHNTLYWYLQNLGQGPELLIRYENEEAVDDSQLPKDRFSAERLKGVDSTLKIQPAELGDSAVYLCASSLGGQGYGYTFGSGTRLTVV.

The V and J genes are TRBV6-4 and TRBJ2-2; D remains unclear. CDR1 is MRHNA and CDR2 is SNTAGT in the germline V gene. This CDR3 contains 13 residues. Trimming removed 0 bases at V and 6 bases at J, with 5 bases between. The CDR3 nucleotides read TGTGCCAGCAGTGACTCGAGATCCGGGGAGCTGTTTTTT. This translates into CASSDSRSGELFF.

Details on this clone: The same CDR3 also results from other DNA sequences found in this sample. V usage is TRBV30 and J usage is TRBJ1-1, with 7 bases lining up with TRBD1. The ends lost 4 bases at V and 4 bases at J; junction bases unmatched: 6. The CDR3 sequence is 13 residues long. Germline V gene data show CDR1 as GTSNPN and CDR2 as SVGIG (reference sequence). CDR3 protein: CAWTGQRSTEAFF. CDR3 in DNA: TGTGCCTGGACGGGACAGCGAAGCACTGAAGCTTTCTTT.

V and J are TRBV15 and TRBJ2-7; TRBD2 might be the D (5 bases). From germline, CDR1 is LNHNV and CDR2 YYDKDF (reference sequence). V lost 0 bases and J 3 bases, leaving 9 bases between the germline ends. CDR3 length equals 14 residues. The CDR3 here is CATSRDGESYEQYF. CDR3 nucleotides: TGTGCCACCAGCAGAGACGGGGAGAGCTACGAGCAGTACTTC.